Presented here are 24 T cell receptor beta chains from one specimen sequenced in a study of cytomegalovirus exposure and HLA in healthy donors. The PCR made use of 60 Vbeta and 13 Jbeta primers. Here immunoSEQ multiplex PCR was the method, and the copy in TCRdb shows in-frame clones only, minus some. This repertoire shows around 200,000 clones, less than 85% found once; its top ten account for about 4.4%. The sequenced sample was PBMCs. All receptors come from a man aged 25-45 years in good health and CMV-seropositive.

The rearrangement uses TRBV5-1 and TRBJ2-3, with 7 nucleotides matching TRBD2. The CDR3 runs 16 residues. V dropped 2 bases and J dropped 2; count of bases not matched to a gene: 8. The germline V gene encodes CDR1 SGHRS and CDR2 YFSETQ. CDR3 protein: CASSFLGGMPTDTQYF. CDR3 coding DNA: TGCGCCAGCAGCTTTCTGGGGGGGATGCCCACAGATACGCAGTATTTT.

This chain uses TRBV27 with TRBJ1-4, with D maybe TRBD1 (6 bases). The CDR3 has 18 amino acids. V lost 4 bases and J 6 bases, leaving 24 bases between the germline ends. CDR1 and CDR2 (germline): MNHEY, SMNVEV (reference sequence). Here the CDR3 DNA reads TGTGCCAGCAGTTCCCCCTCCTCCCAGGGGCTAGGGGATGAAAAACTGTTTTTT. Translated: CASSSPSSQGLGDEKLFF.

The chain uses TRBV5-1 and TRBJ1-3, with D hard to call. The CDR3 spans 16 residues. Trimming stripped 0 bases from V and 0 bases from J, with 10 bases between. CDR1 is SGHRS and CDR2 is YFSETQ in the germline V gene. As DNA, the CDR3 is TGCGCCAGCAGCTTGGCCCAGGCGAACTCTGGAAACACCATATATTTT. Encoded protein: CASSLAQANSGNTIYF.

The V and J genes are TRBV7-2 and TRBJ1-1, with D possibly TRBD1 on 5 matching bases. The CDR3 contains 15 residues. The V and J ends lost 1 base and 5 bases respectively, with 14 bases between them. Germline V gene sequence: CDR1 SGHTA, CDR2 FQGNSA. CDR3 protein: CASSLGVGQGTEAFF. DNA of the CDR3: TGTGCCAGCAGCTTAGGGGTAGGGCAGGGTACTGAAGCTTTCTTT.

The CDR3 protein is CASSRDRVEYGYTF. Written as DNA, the CDR3 is TGTGCCAGCAGCCGTGACAGGGTGGAATATGGCTACACCTTC. V is TRBV7-8 and J is TRBJ1-2; 7 bases fit TRBD1. The CDR3 totals 14 residues. Germline loops: CDR1 SGHVS, CDR2 FQNEAQ. The junction had 8 bases not matched to a gene; V was cut back by 5 bases and J by 5 bases.

The chain recombines TRBV4-1 with TRBJ2-2; the D gene is possibly TRBD2 (6 bases). The CDR3 extends over 15 amino acids. Germline values: CDR1 MGHRA, CDR2 YSYEKL. Trimming pared 3 bases from V and 5 bases from J, leaving 13 bases between. The CDR3 bases are TGCGCCAGCAGCCACCCGGGGGTGGATACCGGGGAGCTGTTTTTT. Encoded protein: CASSHPGVDTGELFF.

The chain carries TRBV9 and TRBJ2-5; maybe TRBD2 (5 bases). This CDR3 comprises 13 residues. In germline, CDR1 is SGDLS, CDR2 YYNGEE. Trimming shortened V by 4 bases and J by 5 bases, and 12 bases separated the two germline ends. CDR3 region: CASSSPGFETQYF. DNA for the CDR3: TGTGCCAGCAGCTCCCCGGGGTTTGAGACCCAGTACTTC.

The rearrangement uses TRBV6-1 and TRBJ2-6, with D possibly being TRBD2 (6 bases). Trimming took off 4 bases at V and 0 bases at J, with 13 bases between the two ends. The germline V gene encodes CDR1 MNHNS and CDR2 SASEGT. The CDR3 runs to 17 residues. CDR3 amino acids: CASSGRDGSSGANVLTF. CDR3 in DNA: TGTGCCAGCAGTGGGCGGGACGGAAGCTCTGGGGCCAACGTCCTGACTTTC.

The table lists this clone with a few counts. V usage is TRBV5-1 and J usage is TRBJ2-1; 9 bases match TRBD1. Per the germline V gene, CDR1 is SGHRS and CDR2 is YFSETQ. V gave up 4 bases and J gave up 6 bases; unmatched junction bases: 5. CDR3 size: 14 residues. CDR3 sequence (DNA): TGCGCCAGCAGCCCGGGACAGGGTAGCAATGAGCAGTTCTTC. This codes for CASSPGQGSNEQFF.

In this sample, this clone turned up once. The V call is TRBV5-4, the J call TRBJ2-5; D is possibly TRBD2 (5 bases). The V end was cut by 0 bases, the J end by 3 bases, with 12 bases between. The CDR3 is 15 amino acids. CDR1 and CDR2 (germline): SGHNT, YYREEE (reference sequence). CDR3: CASSLDLSGKETQYF. The CDR3 DNA is TGTGCCAGCAGCTTGGATTTATCGGGGAAAGAGACCCAGTACTTC.

The V and J genes are TRBV6-5 and TRBJ2-5, with TRBD1 identical over 7 bases. Unmatched junction bases numbered 9, after V lost 6 bases and J lost 5 bases. The CDR3 consists of 14 residues. The germline V gene encodes CDR1 MNHEY and CDR2 SVGAGI. Here the CDR3 reads CASSHDRAGETQYF. The CDR3 DNA reads as TGTGCCAGCAGCCACGACAGGGCCGGGGAGACCCAGTACTTC.

The V call is TRBV7-9, the J call TRBJ2-7, with 11 bases identical to TRBD2. The V and J ends lost 5 bases and 4 bases, in that order; junction bases with no gene match: 7. The CDR3 is 15 residues long. Germline V gene lookup returns CDR1 SEHNR and CDR2 FQNEAQ (reference sequence). CDR3 region: CASSTPTSGTYEQYF. CDR3 nucleotide sequence: TGTGCCAGCAGCACCCCGACTAGCGGGACTTACGAGCAGTACTTC.

There are a few counts of this clone. The V and J genes are TRBV11-2 and TRBJ1-6, with 8 bases matching TRBD1. Germline-derived CDR1 and CDR2 are SGHAT and FQNNGV. Trimming at V came to 1 base and at J to 10 bases, leaving 12 bases not matched to a gene. CDR3 length equals 17 residues. CDR3 coding DNA: TGTGCCAGCAGCTTAGTGGCAGGGGGCTGGGATGGGTCACCCCTCCACTTT. It is translated as CASSLVAGGWDGSPLHF.

The rearrangement uses TRBV7-8 and TRBJ1-2, with TRBD1 as a possible D gene (5 bases). The CDR3 contains 14 residues. Germline loops: CDR1 SGHVS, CDR2 FQNEAQ. The V end lost 4 bases, the J end lost 8 bases, and 17 bases lay between the germline ends. CDR3 loop: CASSSDGGIRGYTF. The DNA for the CDR3 is TGTGCCAGCAGCTCGGACGGGGGTATACGGGGCTACACCTTC.

The chain carries TRBV7-9 and TRBJ2-1; D might be TRBD2 (7 bases). CDR1 and CDR2 from the germline V gene are SEHNR and FQNEAQ (reference sequence). The CDR3 sequence is 16 residues long. Trimming left V 5 bases short and J 1 base short, with 15 bases between. The CDR3 region is CASSPESGTSYNEQFF. The CDR3 nucleotides are TGTGCCAGCAGCCCCGAAAGCGGGACATCCTACAATGAGCAGTTCTTC.

V and J are TRBV28 and TRBJ2-7; 10 bases are shared with TRBD1. Looked up from germline, CDR1 is MDHEN and CDR2 is SYDVKM. The V and J ends lost 4 bases and 4 bases, in that order; junction bases with no gene match: 7. The length of the CDR3 is 15 residues. The CDR3 bases are TGTGCCAGCAGTTCCCCCCCGGGACAGGGGTACGAGCAGTACTTC. It codes for CASSSPPGQGYEQYF.

In nucleotides, the CDR3 is TGTGCCAGCAGTTTCCTGGGACAGGGAACCTACGAGCAGTACTTC. Encoded protein: CASSFLGQGTYEQYF. V is TRBV27 and J is TRBJ2-7, with TRBD1 matching 9 bases. The germline V gene encodes CDR1 MNHEY and CDR2 SMNVEV (reference sequence). This CDR3 is built from 15 residues. Losses at the gene ends were 3 bases for V and 2 bases for J; bases not matched to a gene: 5.

This sequence joins TRBV5-1 and TRBJ2-4; TRBD2 might be the D (6 bases). This CDR3 is built from 13 residues. Per germline, CDR1 SGHRS and CDR2 YFSETQ. The germline V and J ends were trimmed by 4 bases and 8 bases, with 13 bases remaining between them. CDR3 amino acids: CASSLGTGDIQYF. CDR3 nucleotide sequence: TGCGCCAGCAGCCTAGGGACGGGGGACATTCAGTACTTC.

The chain couples TRBV5-1 to TRBJ2-5; 12 bases match TRBD2. TRBJ2-7 explains the end of the DNA better; the J call may be wrong. Germline values: CDR1 SGHRS, CDR2 YFSETQ. This CDR3 has 16 amino acids. The CDR3 spells CASSFPTSGSSYEQYF. For the CDR3, the DNA is TGCGCCAGCAGCTTCCCGACTAGCGGGAGCTCCTACGAGCAGTACTTC.

The chain recombines TRBV2 with TRBJ1-1; D possibly corresponds to TRBD1 (5 bases). Germline-derived CDR1 and CDR2 are SNHLY and FYNNEI. Deletions cut 1 base from V and 5 bases from J, with 8 bases between. The CDR3 totals 13 residues. CDR3 bases: TGTGCCAGCAGTGAAGAGGCAGGGACTGAAGCTTTCTTT. As protein: CASSEEAGTEAFF.

On this clone: The sample contains more than one DNA sequence encoding this CDR3. DNA of the CDR3: TGCGCCAGCAGCGTGGACAGGGGGGACGAAAAACTGTTTTTT. This translates into CASSVDRGDEKLFF. The chain couples TRBV5-1 to TRBJ1-4; 10 nucleotides match TRBD1. Germline CDR1 is SGHRS and CDR2 is YFSETQ. Unmatched junction bases numbered 5, after V lost 4 bases and J lost 8 bases. This CDR3 has 14 residues.

This clone came up a few times. V is TRBV6-6 and J is TRBJ2-7, with no clear D. CDR3 length: 12 residues. Trimming removed 5 bases from V and 5 bases from J, with 10 bases in between. From germline, CDR1 is MNHNY and CDR2 SVGAGI (reference sequence). CDR3: CASSTDTNEQYF. CDR3 coding DNA: TGTGCCAGCAGTACCGACACCAACGAGCAGTACTTC.

The chain uses TRBV6-5 and TRBJ1-2; the D gene is possibly TRBD1 (5 bases). Germline V gives CDR1 MNHEY, CDR2 SVGAGI. The length of the CDR3 is 12 residues. The V and J ends lost 5 bases and 7 bases respectively, with 11 bases between them. The CDR3 coding sequence is TGTGCCAGCAGTACGGGACTGTTTGGCTACACCTTC. Amino acid sequence: CASSTGLFGYTF.

This clone came up a few times. This chain links TRBV5-1 with TRBJ1-2, with D perhaps matching TRBD1 (5 bases). Trimming pared 4 bases from V and 8 bases from J, leaving 18 bases between. This CDR3 is built from 14 residues. CDR1 is SGHRS, CDR2 YFSETQ, per germline. CDR3 sequence: CASSGGTVFGGYTF. In nucleotides, the CDR3 is TGCGCCAGCAGCGGGGGGACTGTCTTCGGGGGCTACACCTTC.